Here is one T cell receptor beta chain with its context. Trimming removed 5 bases at V and 2 bases at J, with 11 bases between. From germline, CDR1 is MNHNS and CDR2 SASEGT. The CDR3 contains 14 residues. These data come from a study of patients and donors after allogeneic stem cell transplantation. MiXCR was run by TCRdb on the RT-PCR reads, yielding one entry per CDR3 protein. Among about 960,000 distinct CDR3 sequences listed, roughly 18% were seen once. This receptor was obtained from a human donor who was either an allogeneic HSCT recipient or a stem cell or donor lymphocyte infusion donor (not recorded which). It is not recorded whose cells these are; they may come from a transplant donor. The chain uses TRBV6-1 and TRBJ2-3; D remains unclear. Sequencing input: blood, either unsorted or a sorted T cell fraction (not recorded which). CDR3 residues: CASSPGINTDTQYF. DNA for the CDR3: TGTGCCAGCAGTCCGGGCATTAACACAGATACGCAGTATTTT.